The sequence of this T cell receptor (beta chain) was determined in a study of cytomegalovirus exposure and HLA in healthy donors. In germline, CDR1 is GTSNPN, CDR2 SVGIG (reference sequence). The CDR3 is 14 amino acids. The V gene lost 2 bases and the J gene lost 8 bases, with 18 bases spanning the gap. A word on this clone: The target antigen is unknown.

Study-wide results and limits: Indistinguishable V segments, including TRBV6-2 and TRBV6-3, were excluded. Later analysis suggested most CMV-associated TCR beta chains were HLA-restricted. Researchers counted around 180 TCR beta chains as cytomegalovirus-associated.

Both 60 Vbeta primers and 13 Jbeta primers went into the PCR. Produced via immunoSEQ multiplex PCR; TCRdb's table is partial and in-frame only. The sample consists of 100,000 to 150,000 clones, approximately 87% of them appearing once. The sequenced material came from PBMCs. The receptor was isolated from a man aged 18 to 30 in good health and CMV-seropositive. V and J are TRBV30 and TRBJ1-1; maybe TRBD1 (5 bases). Here the CDR3 reads CAWSRPQGLVEAFF. The CDR3 region has the DNA TGTGCCTGGAGTAGGCCTCAGGGACTCGTAGAAGCTTTCTTT.